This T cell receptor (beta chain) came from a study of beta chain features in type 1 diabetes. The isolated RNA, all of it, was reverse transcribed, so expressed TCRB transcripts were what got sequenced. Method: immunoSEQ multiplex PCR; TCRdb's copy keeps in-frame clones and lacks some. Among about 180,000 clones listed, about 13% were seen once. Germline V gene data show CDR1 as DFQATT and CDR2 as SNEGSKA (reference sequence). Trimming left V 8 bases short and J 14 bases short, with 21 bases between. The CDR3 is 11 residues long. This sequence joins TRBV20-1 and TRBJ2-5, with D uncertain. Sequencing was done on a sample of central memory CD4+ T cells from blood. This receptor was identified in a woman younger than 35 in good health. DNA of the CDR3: TGCAGTACTTTCTTACTCGATCGATATTACTTC. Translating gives CSTFLLDRYYF.